This TCR beta chain came from a study of T-cell reconstitution after alpha-beta-depleted transplantation in children. Regarding the study as a whole: The authors attributed T-cell counts and diversity one year after transplant mostly to newly produced T cells.

V shed 8 bases, J shed 1 base, and the junction held 6 bases outside the gene matches. The CDR3 contains 14 residues. From germline, CDR1 is SGHTA and CDR2 FQGTGA. About this clonotype: Its antigen is not identified.

Construction of the TCRbeta library involved unique molecular identifiers. TCRdb recomputed calls from the PCR reads with MiXCR, one row per CDR3 protein. The table records 40,000 to 60,000 distinct CDR3 sequences, about 10% of them present only once. The sequencing here drew on PBMCs, mostly from graft donor cells, taken 60 days after TCRalphabeta/CD19-depleted stem cell transplant. This sequence originates from a male patient under 10 years old who had a stem cell transplant for chronic granulomatous disease, so the T cells may come from the graft donor. This chain joins TRBV7-3 and TRBJ1-1, with 8 positions matching TRBD1. In nucleotides, the CDR3 is TGTGCCAGCTCGCGGACAGGGACGAACACTGAAGCTTTCTTT. Translation: CASSRTGTNTEAFF.